This T cell receptor beta chain was found in a study of Ad26.COV2.S vaccination and SARS-CoV-2 variants. Study-wide background: A COV1001 Ad26.COV2.S trial-arm participant provided the sample. Regarding the study as a whole: Measurement of non-spike TCR breadth gave similar results in vaccine and placebo recipients.

Described treatment: roughly 20 received Ad26.COV2.S at low or high dose, single or two shots; several received placebo; per-sample allocation not given. Sampling was performed 63 days after the first vaccine or placebo injection. The study used a vaccine consisting of an Ad26 vector that expressed Wuhan-strain SARS-CoV-2 spike. This clone was found once. Its specificity is not known. The CDR3 contains 16 residues. The ends were cut back, 3 bases at V and 0 bases at J, with 13 bases in the middle. Per germline, CDR1 LNHDA and CDR2 SQIVND (reference sequence). Using immunoSEQ multiplex PCR, the repertoire was profiled, and TCRdb retains in-frame clones only, with some absent. Of approximately 460,000 clones listed, 80% to 90% are singletons.

This TCR was sampled from a person between 18 and 65 years old who received the Ad26.COV2.S COVID-19 vaccine or a placebo. V is TRBV19 and J is TRBJ2-3; D perhaps matches TRBD1 (6 bases). Sample: peripheral blood, taken in a trial of Ad26.COV2.S vaccine versus placebo. CDR3 nucleotides: TGTGCCAGTAGTATTATGGGGGCCCCGAGCACAGATACGCAGTATTTT. Amino acids: CASSIMGAPSTDTQYF.